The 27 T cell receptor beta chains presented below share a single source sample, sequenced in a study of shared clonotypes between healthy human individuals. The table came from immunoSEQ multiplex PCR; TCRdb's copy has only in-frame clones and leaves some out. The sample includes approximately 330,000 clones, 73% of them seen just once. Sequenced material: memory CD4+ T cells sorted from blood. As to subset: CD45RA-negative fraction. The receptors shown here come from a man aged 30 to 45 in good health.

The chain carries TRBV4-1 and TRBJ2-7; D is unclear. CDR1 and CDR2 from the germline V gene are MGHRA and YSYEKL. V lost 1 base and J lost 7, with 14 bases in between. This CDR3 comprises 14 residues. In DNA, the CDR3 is TGCGCCAGCAGCCAAGTTAACCGGGTGGGTGAGCAGTACTTC. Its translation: CASSQVNRVGEQYF.

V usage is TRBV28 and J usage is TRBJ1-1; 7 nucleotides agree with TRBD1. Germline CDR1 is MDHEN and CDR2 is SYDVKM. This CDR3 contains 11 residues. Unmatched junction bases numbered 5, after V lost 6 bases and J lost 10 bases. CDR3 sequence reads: CASSPTGRAFF. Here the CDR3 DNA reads TGTGCCAGCAGCCCGACAGGGAGAGCTTTCTTT.

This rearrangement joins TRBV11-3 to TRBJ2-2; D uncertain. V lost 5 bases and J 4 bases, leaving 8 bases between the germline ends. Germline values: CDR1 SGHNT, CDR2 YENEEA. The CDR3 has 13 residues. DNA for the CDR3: TGTGCCAGCAGCCCTGCGGTCACCGGGGAGCTGTTTTTT. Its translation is CASSPAVTGELFF.

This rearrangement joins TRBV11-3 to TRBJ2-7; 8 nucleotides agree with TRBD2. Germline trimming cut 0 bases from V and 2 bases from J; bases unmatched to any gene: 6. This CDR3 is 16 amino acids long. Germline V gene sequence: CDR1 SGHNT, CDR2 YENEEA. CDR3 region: CASSLDWVAGTYEQYF. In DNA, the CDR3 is TGTGCCAGCAGCTTAGATTGGGTAGCGGGAACCTACGAGCAGTACTTC.

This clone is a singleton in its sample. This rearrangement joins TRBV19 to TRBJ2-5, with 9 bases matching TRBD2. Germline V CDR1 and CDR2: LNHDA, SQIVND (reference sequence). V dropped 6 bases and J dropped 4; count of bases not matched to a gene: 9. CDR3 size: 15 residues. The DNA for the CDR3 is TGTGCCAGTAGCCTGCGGGAGGGCGGTCGAGAGACCCAGTACTTC. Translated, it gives CASSLREGGRETQYF.

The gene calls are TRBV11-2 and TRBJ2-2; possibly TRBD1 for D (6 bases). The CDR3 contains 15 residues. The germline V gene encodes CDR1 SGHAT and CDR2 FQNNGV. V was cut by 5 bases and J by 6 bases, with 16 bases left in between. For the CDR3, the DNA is TGTGCCAGCAGCCAGGGGTCCAGGGCCCCCGGGGAGCTGTTTTTT. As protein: CASSQGSRAPGELFF.

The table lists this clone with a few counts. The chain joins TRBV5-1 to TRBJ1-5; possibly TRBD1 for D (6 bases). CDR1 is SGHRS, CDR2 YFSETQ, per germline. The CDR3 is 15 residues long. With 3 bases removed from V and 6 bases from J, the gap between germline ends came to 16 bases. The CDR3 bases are TGCGCCAGCAGCTCAACAGGGAGTCCCTCTCAGCCCCAGCATTTT. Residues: CASSSTGSPSQPQHF. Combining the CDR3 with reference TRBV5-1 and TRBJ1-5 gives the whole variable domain KAGVTQTPRYLIKTRGQQVTLSCSPISGHRSVSWYQQTPGQGLQFLFEYFSETQRNKGNFPGRFSGRQFSNSRSEMNVSTLELGDSALYLCASSSTGSPSQPQHFGDGTRLSIL.

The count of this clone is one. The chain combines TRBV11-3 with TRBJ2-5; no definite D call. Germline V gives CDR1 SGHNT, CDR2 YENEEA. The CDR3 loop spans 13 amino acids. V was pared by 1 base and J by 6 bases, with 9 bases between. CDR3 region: CASSLGPLKTQYF. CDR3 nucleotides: TGTGCCAGCAGCTTAGGCCCTTTGAAGACCCAGTACTTC.

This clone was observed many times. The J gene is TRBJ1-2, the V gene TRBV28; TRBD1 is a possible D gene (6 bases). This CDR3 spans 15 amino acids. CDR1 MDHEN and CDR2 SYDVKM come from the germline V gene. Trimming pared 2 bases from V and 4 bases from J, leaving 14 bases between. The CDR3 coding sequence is TGTGCCAGCAGTTTACCCCAAGGGGGACGCTATGGCTACACCTTC. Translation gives CASSLPQGGRYGYTF.

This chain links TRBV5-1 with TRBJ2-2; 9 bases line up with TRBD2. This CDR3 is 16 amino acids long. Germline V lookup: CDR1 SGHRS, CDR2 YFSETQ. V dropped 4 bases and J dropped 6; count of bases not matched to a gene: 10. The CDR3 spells CASSQSTSGYAGELFF. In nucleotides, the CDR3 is TGCGCCAGCAGCCAGTCGACTAGCGGATACGCCGGGGAGCTGTTTTTT.

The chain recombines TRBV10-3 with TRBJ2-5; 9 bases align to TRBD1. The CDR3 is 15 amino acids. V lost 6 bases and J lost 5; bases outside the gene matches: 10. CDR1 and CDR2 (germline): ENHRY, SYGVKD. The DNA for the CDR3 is TGTGCCATCAGACCCGGACAGGGGATAGGCGAGACCCAGTACTTC. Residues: CAIRPGQGIGETQYF.

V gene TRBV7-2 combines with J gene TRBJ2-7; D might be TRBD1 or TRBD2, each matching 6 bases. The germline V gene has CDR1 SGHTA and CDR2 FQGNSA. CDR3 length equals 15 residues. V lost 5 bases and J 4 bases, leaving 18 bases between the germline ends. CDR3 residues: CASSTTVGGQYEQYF. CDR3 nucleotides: TGTGCCAGCAGCACGACTGTTGGGGGGCAATACGAGCAGTACTTC.

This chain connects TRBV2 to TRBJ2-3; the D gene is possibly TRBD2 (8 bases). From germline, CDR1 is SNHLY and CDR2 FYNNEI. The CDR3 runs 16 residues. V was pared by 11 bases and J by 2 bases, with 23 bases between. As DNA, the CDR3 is TGTGCCCGACAGCGGCCGGGAGGGGGCGACACAGATACGCAGTATTTT. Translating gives CARQRPGGGDTDTQYF.

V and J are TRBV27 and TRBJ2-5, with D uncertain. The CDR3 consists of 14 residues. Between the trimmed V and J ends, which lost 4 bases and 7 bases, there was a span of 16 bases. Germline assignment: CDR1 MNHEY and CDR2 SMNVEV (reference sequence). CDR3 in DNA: TGTGCCAGCAGTTCTAATGCCCGACTGGGGACCCAGTACTTC. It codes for CASSSNARLGTQYF.

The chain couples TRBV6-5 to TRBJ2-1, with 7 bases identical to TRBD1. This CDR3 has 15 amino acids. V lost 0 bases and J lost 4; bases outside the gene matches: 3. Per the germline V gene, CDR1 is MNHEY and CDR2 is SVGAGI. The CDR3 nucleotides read TGTGCCAGCAGTTACTCCGGGACAGTGTACAATGAGCAGTTCTTC. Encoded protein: CASSYSGTVYNEQFF.

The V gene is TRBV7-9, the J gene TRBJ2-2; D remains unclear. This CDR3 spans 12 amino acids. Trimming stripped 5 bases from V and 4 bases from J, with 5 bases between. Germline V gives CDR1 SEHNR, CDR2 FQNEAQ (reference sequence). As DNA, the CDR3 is TGTGCCAGCAGCCCTTTCACCGGGGAGCTGTTTTTT. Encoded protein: CASSPFTGELFF.

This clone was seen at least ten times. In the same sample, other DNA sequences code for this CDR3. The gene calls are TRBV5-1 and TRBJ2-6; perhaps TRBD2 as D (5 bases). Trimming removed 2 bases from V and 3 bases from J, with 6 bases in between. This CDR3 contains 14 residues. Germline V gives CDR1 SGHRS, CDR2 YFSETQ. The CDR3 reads CASSLAVGANVLTF. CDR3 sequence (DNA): TGCGCCAGCAGCTTAGCGGTTGGGGCCAACGTCCTGACTTTC.

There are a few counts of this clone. The CDR3 is CASSLRTSGSRGAGELFF. CDR3 nucleotide sequence: TGTGCCAGCAGCTTAAGGACTAGCGGGAGTCGTGGAGCCGGGGAGCTGTTTTTT. The chain links TRBV7-3 to TRBJ2-2, with 13 bases aligning to TRBD2. This CDR3 comprises 18 residues. V trimming: 1 base; J trimming: 6 bases; junction bases outside the gene matches: 8. Germline CDR1 is SGHTA and CDR2 is FQGTGA.

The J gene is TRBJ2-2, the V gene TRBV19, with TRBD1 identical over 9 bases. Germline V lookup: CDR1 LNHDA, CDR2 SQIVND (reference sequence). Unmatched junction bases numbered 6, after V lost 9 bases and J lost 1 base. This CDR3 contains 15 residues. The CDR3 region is CASDRGIENTGELFF. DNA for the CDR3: TGTGCCAGCGACAGGGGGATCGAGAACACCGGGGAGCTGTTTTTT.

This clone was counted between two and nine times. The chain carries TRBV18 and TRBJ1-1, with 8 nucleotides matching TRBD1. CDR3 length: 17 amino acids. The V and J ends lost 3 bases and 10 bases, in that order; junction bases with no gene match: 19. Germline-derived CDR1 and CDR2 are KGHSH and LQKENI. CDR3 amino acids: CASSPPRWTGKVSRAFF. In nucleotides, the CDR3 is TGTGCCAGCTCACCCCCACGATGGACAGGGAAGGTATCGAGAGCTTTCTTT.

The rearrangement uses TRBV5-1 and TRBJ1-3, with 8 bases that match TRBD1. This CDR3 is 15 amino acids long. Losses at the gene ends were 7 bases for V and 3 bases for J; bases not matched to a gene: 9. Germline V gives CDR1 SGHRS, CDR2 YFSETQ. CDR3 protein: CASSNQGALGNTIYF. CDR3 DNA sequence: TGCGCCAGCTCAAATCAGGGGGCGCTTGGAAACACCATATATTTT.

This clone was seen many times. CDR3 nucleotide sequence: TGTGCCAGCAGTAATTTCGGGGCGAAGCAGTACTTC. It encodes CASSNFGAKQYF. V and J are TRBV27 and TRBJ2-7; D is perhaps TRBD1 or TRBD2 (5 bases each). Trimming removed 5 bases from V and 8 bases from J, with 13 bases in between. In germline, CDR1 is MNHEY, CDR2 SMNVEV (reference sequence). The CDR3 runs to 12 residues.

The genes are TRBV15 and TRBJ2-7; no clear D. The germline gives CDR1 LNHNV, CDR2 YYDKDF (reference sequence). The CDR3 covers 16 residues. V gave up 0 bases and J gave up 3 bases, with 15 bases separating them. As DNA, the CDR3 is TGTGCCACCAGCAGAGATTCCGTTTTTGGGAACTACGAGCAGTACTTC. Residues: CATSRDSVFGNYEQYF.

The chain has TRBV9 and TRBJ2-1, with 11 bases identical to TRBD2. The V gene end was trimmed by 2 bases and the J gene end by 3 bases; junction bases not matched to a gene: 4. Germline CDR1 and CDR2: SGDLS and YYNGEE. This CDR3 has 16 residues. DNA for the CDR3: TGTGCCAGCAGCGTTGATGGGACTAGCGGCTACAATGAGCAGTTCTTC. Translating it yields CASSVDGTSGYNEQFF. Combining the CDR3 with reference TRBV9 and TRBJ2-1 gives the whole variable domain DSGVTQTPKHLITATGQRVTLRCSPRSGDLSVYWYQQSLDQGLQFLIQYYNGEERAKGNILERFSAQQFPDLHSELNLSSLELGDSALYFCASSVDGTSGYNEQFFGPGTRLTVL.

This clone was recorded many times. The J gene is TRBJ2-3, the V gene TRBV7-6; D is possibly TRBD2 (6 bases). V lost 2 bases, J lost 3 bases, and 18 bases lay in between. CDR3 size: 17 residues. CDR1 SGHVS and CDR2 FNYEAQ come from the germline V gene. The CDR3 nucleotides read TGTGCCAGCAGCTTATCCTTTTACGGGAGTAAAACAGATACGCAGTATTTT. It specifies CASSLSFYGSKTDTQYF.

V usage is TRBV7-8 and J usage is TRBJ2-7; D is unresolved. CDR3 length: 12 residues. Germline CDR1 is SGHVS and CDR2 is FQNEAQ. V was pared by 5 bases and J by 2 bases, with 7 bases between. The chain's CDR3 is CASSTPPYEQYF. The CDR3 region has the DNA TGTGCCAGCAGCACACCCCCCTACGAGCAGTACTTC. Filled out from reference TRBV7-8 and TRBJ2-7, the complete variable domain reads GAGVSQSPRYKVAKRGQDVALRCDPISGHVSLFWYQQALGQGPEFLTYFQNEAQLDKSGLPSDRFFAERPEGSVSTLKIQRTQQEDSAVYLCASSTPPYEQYFGPGTRLTVT.

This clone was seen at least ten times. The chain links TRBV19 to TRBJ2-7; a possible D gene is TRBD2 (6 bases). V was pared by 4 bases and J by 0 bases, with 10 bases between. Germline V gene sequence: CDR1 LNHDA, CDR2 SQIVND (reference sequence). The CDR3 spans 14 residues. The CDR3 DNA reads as TGTGCCAGTAGTACCTCGACTAGCTCCTACGAGCAGTACTTC. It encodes CASSTSTSSYEQYF.